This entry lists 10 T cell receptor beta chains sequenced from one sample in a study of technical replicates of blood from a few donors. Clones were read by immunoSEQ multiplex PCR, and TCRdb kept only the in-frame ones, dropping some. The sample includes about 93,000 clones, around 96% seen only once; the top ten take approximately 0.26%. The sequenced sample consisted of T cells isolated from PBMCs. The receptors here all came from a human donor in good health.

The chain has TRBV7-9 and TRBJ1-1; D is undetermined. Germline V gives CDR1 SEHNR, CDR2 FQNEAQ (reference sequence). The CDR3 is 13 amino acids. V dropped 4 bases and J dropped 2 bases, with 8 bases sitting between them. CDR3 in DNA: TGTGCCAGCAGCTATGTCGTCAACACTGAAGCTTTCTTT. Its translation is CASSYVVNTEAFF.

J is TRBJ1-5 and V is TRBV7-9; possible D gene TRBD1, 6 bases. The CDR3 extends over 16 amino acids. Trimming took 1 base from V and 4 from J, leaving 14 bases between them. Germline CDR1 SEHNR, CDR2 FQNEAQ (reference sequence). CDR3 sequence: CASSLGTGPGNQPQHF. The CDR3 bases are TGTGCCAGCAGCTTAGGAACAGGGCCGGGTAATCAGCCCCAGCATTTT.

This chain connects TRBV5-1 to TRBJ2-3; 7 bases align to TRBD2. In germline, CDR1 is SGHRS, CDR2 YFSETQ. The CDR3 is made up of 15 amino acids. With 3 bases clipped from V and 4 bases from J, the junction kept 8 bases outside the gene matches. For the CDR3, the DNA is TGCGCCAGCAGCTACGGCGGGAGAGGCGCAGATACGCAGTATTTT. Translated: CASSYGGRGADTQYF.

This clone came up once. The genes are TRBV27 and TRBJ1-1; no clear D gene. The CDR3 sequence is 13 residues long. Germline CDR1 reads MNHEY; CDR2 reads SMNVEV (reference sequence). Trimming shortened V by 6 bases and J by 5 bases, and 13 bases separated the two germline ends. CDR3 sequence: CASSSPGETEAFF. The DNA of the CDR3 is TGTGCCAGCAGCTCTCCCGGGGAGACTGAAGCTTTCTTT.

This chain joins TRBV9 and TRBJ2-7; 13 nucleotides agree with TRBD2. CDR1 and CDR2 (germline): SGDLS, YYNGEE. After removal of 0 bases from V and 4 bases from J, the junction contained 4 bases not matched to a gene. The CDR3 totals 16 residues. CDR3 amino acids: CASSVGTSGGAYEQYF. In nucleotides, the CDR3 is TGTGCCAGCAGCGTAGGTACTAGCGGGGGGGCTTACGAGCAGTACTTC. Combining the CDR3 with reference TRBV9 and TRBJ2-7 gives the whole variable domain DSGVTQTPKHLITATGQRVTLRCSPRSGDLSVYWYQQSLDQGLQFLIQYYNGEERAKGNILERFSAQQFPDLHSELNLSSLELGDSALYFCASSVGTSGGAYEQYFGPGTRLTVT.

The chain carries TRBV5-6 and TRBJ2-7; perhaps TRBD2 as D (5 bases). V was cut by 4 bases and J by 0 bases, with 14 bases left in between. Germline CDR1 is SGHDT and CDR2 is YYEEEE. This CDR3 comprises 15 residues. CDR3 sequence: CASSPARAVSYEQYF. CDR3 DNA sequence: TGTGCCAGCAGCCCCGCGCGGGCAGTCTCCTACGAGCAGTACTTC.

The CDR3 coding sequence is TGCAGCGTTGAAGACACAAAAAACATTCAGTACTTC. Translated: CSVEDTKNIQYF. The chain has TRBV29-1 and TRBJ2-4; D is ambiguous. The CDR3 is 12 amino acids. V shed 0 bases and J shed 4 bases, with 4 bases lying between them. Germline CDR1 SQVTM, CDR2 ANQGSEA.

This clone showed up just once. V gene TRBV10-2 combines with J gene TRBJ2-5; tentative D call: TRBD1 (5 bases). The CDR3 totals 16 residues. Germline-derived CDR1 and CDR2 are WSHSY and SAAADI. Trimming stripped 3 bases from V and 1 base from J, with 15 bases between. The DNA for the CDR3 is TGCGCCAGCAGTGAATGGGGCCAGACACCCCAAGAGACCCAGTACTTC. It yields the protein CASSEWGQTPQETQYF.

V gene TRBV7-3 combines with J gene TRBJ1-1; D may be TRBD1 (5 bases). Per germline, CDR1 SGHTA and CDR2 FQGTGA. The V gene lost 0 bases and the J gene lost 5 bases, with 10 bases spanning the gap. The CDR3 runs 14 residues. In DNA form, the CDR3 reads TGTGCCAGCAGCTTAACTGGGGCTCGGACTGAAGCTTTCTTT. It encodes CASSLTGARTEAFF.

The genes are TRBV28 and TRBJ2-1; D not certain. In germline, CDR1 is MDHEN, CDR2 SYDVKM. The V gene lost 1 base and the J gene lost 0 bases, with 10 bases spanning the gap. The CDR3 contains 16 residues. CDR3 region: CASSLYQVGSYNEQFF. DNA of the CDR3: TGTGCCAGCAGTTTATATCAGGTTGGCTCCTACAATGAGCAGTTCTTC.